Listed below are T cell receptor beta chains from one sample, sequenced in a study of T cells in Graves' hyperthyroidism and ophthalmopathy. TCRdb re-derived calls from the multiplex PCR reads in MiXCR, one entry per CDR3 protein. The data contain hundreds of thousands of distinct CDR3 sequences, around 15% of them singletons. The sequenced sample was blood. These receptors were obtained from a woman between 18 and 29 years old with Graves' hyperthyroidism. CDR3s include the opening cysteine and the closing phenylalanine or tryptophan. D genes are given only for firm matches. Clone size is shown for a subset of rows, as once, few, many or a class of expanded clone.

D gene	V gene	clone size	J gene	CDR3 protein	CDR3 DNA
-	TRBV27	many	TRBJ2-1	CASTGGPYNEQFF	TGTGCCAGCACTGGCGGCCCGTACAATGAGCAGTTCTTC
-	TRBV2	many	TRBJ1-2	CASKREEGSAYGYTF	TGTGCCAGCAAGAGGGAGGAGGGATCGGCCTATGGCTACACCTTC
TRBD1	TRBV10-3	many	TRBJ1-2	CAISGSGQGYGYTF	TGTGCCATCAGTGGCTCGGGACAGGGCTATGGCTACACCTTC
-	TRBV13	few	TRBJ1-2	CASTPGLYGYTF	TGTGCCAGCACGCCGGGACTCTATGGCTACACCTTC
-	TRBV2	many	TRBJ2-5	CATSWDTKETQYF	TGTGCCACCAGTTGGGATACGAAAGAGACCCAGTACTTC
-	TRBV4-1	-	TRBJ1-1	CASSQEGTNTEAFF	TGCGCCAGCAGCCAAGAGGGTACCAACACTGAAGCTTTCTTT
TRBD1	TRBV6-1	-	TRBJ2-1	CASSQYRDRGFEQFF	TGTGCCAGCAGCCAATACCGGGACAGGGGGTTTGAGCAGTTCTTC
-	TRBV20-1	few	TRBJ1-4	CSAFSRNEKLFF	TGCAGTGCCTTCAGCCGCAATGAAAAACTGTTTTTT
-	TRBV11-3	-	TRBJ2-1	CASSLAGANYVNNEQFF	TGTGCCAGCAGCTTAGCGGGGGCAAACTACGTCAACAATGAGCAGTTCTTC
-	TRBV7-2	few	TRBJ2-3	CASSLSFNTQYF	TGTGCCAGCAGCTTATCGTTTAATACGCAGTATTTT
TRBD2	TRBV20-1	many	TRBJ2-7	CSAERDSYEQYF	TGCAGTGCCGAGCGGGATTCCTACGAGCAGTACTTC
TRBD1	TRBV14	few	TRBJ2-7	CASSPWDRGGRVEQYF	TGTGCCAGCAGCCCCTGGGACAGGGGAGGACGGGTCGAGCAGTACTTC
-	TRBV19	-	TRBJ1-2	CASSIAADSYGYTF	TGTGCCAGTAGTATAGCGGCTGACAGCTATGGCTACACCTTC
-	TRBV11-3	few	TRBJ2-1	CASSFGREQFF	TGTGCCAGCAGCTTCGGTCGAGAGCAGTTCTTC
-	TRBV6-1	-	TRBJ1-2	CASSNTGNYRYTF	TGTGCCAGCAGTAACACCGGGAACTATCGCTACACCTTC
TRBD1	TRBV15	few	TRBJ1-1	CATSRDRGADTEAFF	TGTGCCACCAGCAGGGACAGGGGCGCGGACACTGAAGCTTTCTTT
TRBD2	TRBV5-1	few	TRBJ2-2	CASSLTAGGPSTGELFF	TGCGCCAGCAGCTTGACAGCGGGAGGGCCGAGCACCGGGGAGCTGTTTTTT
TRBD1	TRBV28	-	TRBJ2-7	CASSFYWDSRTYEQYF	TGTGCCAGCAGTTTTTATTGGGACAGCCGTACCTACGAGCAGTACTTC
-	TRBV3-1	many	TRBJ1-2	CASSQDLDRYTF	TGTGCCAGCAGCCAAGATCTCGACAGATACACCTTC
-	TRBV12-3/TRBV12-4	many	TRBJ2-3	CASSTLGPDTQYF	TGTGCCAGCAGCACACTTGGTCCAGATACGCAGTATTTT
-	TRBV15	-	TRBJ1-5	CATSRDPQGSQPQHF	TGTGCCACCAGCAGAGATCCCCAGGGGAGCCAGCCCCAGCATTTT
TRBD1	TRBV5-1	many	TRBJ1-5	CASSLGLQGPNQPQHF	TGCGCCAGCAGCTTGGGCCTACAGGGGCCGAATCAGCCCCAGCATTTT
-	TRBV10-1	-	TRBJ2-4	CASTRQSKNIQYF	TGCGCCAGCACACGACAGTCCAAAAACATTCAGTACTTC
TRBD1	TRBV10-3	few	TRBJ2-7	CAISVQQGDEQYF	TGTGCCATCAGTGTACAACAGGGGGACGAGCAGTACTTC
-	TRBV11-3	few	TRBJ1-6	CASSTPEGKGPNSPLHF	TGTGCCAGCAGCACTCCCGAGGGGAAAGGTCCTAATTCACCCCTCCACTTT
-	TRBV7-8	many	TRBJ2-7	CASSLARTYEQYF	TGTGCCAGCAGCTTAGCCCGAACCTACGAGCAGTACTTC
-	TRBV5-1	many	TRBJ2-1	CASSLGGGLSSYNEQFF	TGCGCCAGCAGCTTGGGGGGAGGACTAAGCTCCTACAATGAGCAGTTCTTC
TRBD1	TRBV19	few	TRBJ1-2	CASSYKGQGSHVYGYTF	TGTGCCAGTAGTTATAAGGGACAGGGGTCCCACGTCTATGGCTACACCTTC
-	TRBV15	-	TRBJ2-4	CATSRDFGRAKNIQYF	TGTGCCACCAGCAGAGATTTCGGCAGGGCCAAAAACATTCAGTACTTC
-	TRBV6-1	-	TRBJ1-5	CASSELGVHQPQHF	TGTGCCAGCAGTGAATTGGGGGTACATCAGCCCCAGCATTTT
TRBD2	TRBV7-4	once	TRBJ2-7	CAWSVAGEQYF	TGTGCCTGGAGCGTAGCGGGAGAGCAGTACTTC
TRBD1	TRBV2	many	TRBJ2-3	CASNLRDRATDTQYF	TGTGCCAGCAATCTCCGGGACAGGGCCACAGATACGCAGTATTTT
-	TRBV6-1	many	TRBJ2-5	CASSGKGSQETQYF	TGTGCCAGCAGTGGTAAGGGGTCGCAAGAGACCCAGTACTTC
TRBD1	TRBV27	many	TRBJ1-5	CASSLLQGGNQPQHF	TGTGCCAGCAGTTTATTACAGGGGGGTAATCAGCCCCAGCATTTT
-	TRBV20-1	few	TRBJ2-3	CSARGGASGTQYF	TGCAGTGCTAGAGGGGGCGCATCGGGTACGCAGTATTTT
-	TRBV20-1	-	TRBJ2-1	CSASRQGGGEQFF	TGCAGTGCTAGCAGACAGGGAGGTGGTGAGCAGTTCTTC
-	TRBV28	many	TRBJ1-2	CASTLIGGYGYTF	TGTGCCAGCACCCTAATCGGGGGCTATGGCTACACCTTC
-	TRBV2	few	TRBJ1-2	CASRGLIKGYGYTF	TGTGCCAGCAGGGGACTCATCAAAGGCTATGGCTACACCTTC
TRBD2	TRBV12-3/TRBV12-4	many	TRBJ2-1	CASRPAGRGSGQFF	TGTGCCAGCCGCCCGGCCGGGAGGGGATCTGGGCAGTTCTTC
-	TRBV11-2	few	TRBJ1-3	CASSLVVGNTIYF	TGTGCCAGCAGCTTAGTAGTAGGAAACACCATATATTTT
-	TRBV4-3	-	TRBJ1-2	CASSQDARGRGVGYTF	TGCGCCAGCAGCCAAGATGCGCGTGGGCGGGGAGTTGGCTACACCTTC
TRBD1	TRBV19	few	TRBJ1-4	CASGRDRGEKLFF	TGTGCCAGTGGGCGGGACAGGGGTGAAAAACTGTTTTTT
TRBD1	TRBV12-3/TRBV12-4	many	TRBJ1-2	CATTGTGDYGYTF	TGTGCCACAACCGGGACAGGGGACTATGGCTACACCTTC
-	TRBV3-1	-	TRBJ1-3	CASSQFPGGNTIYF	TGTGCCAGCAGCCAATTTCCAGGGGGAAACACCATATATTTT
TRBD1	TRBV20-1	few	TRBJ2-1	CSARGPLGDSSYNEQFF	TGCAGTGCTAGAGGCCCCCTGGGGGACAGCTCCTACAATGAGCAGTTCTTC